This TCR beta chain was identified in a study of T-cell memory formation after mild COVID-19 (dated by TCRdb to the early 2020s). Regarding the complete study: TCR sequence clusters from the two donors were found to be largely donor specific. In a couple of donors, T-cell clones that expanded and contracted after mild COVID-19 were tracked by sequencing TCRalpha and TCRbeta repertoires over time. The cohort comprised two young, previously healthy adult volunteers, one female and one male.

Study-wide conclusions, independent of this receptor: Some responding clones were found in pre-infection memory, which suggests that pre-existing cross-reactive memory T cells took part in the SARS-CoV-2 response. The study included only a couple of mild cases, and larger cohorts that include severe cases with pre-infection samples were judged to be necessary. SARS-CoV-2 specificity was not confirmed for the second-wave clones peaking on day 37. From day 15 to 85, contracting clones showed balanced CD4/CD8 phenotypes, whereas a second wave of clones that expanded from day 15 to 37 leaned towards CD4+. Contracting CD4+ clones were found mainly in CM and EM memory subsets, while CD8+ clones were enriched in EMRA.

In the germline V gene, CDR1 corresponds to MNHEY and CDR2 to SVGEGT. V was cut back by 3 bases and J by 0 bases, leaving a gap of 17 bases between them. From the cysteine up to the phenylalanine, the CDR3 has a length of 17 residues. CDR3 DNA is the only sequence kept; it has 51 bases, read in frame from the first base. TCRdb shows the sequencer as Illumina NovaSeq 6000. TCRalpha and TCRbeta cDNA libraries were constructed by 5'RACE with constant-segment primers, with sample barcodes and unique molecular identifiers being introduced. RNA was extracted from every sample with Trizol reagent. Amplification of the libraries took two PCR steps, and the second step added a second sample barcode plus Illumina TruSeq adapters. Libraries were sequenced on an Illumina NovaSeq with 2 x 150 bp paired-end reads. For the original study's pipeline: The reads were demultiplexed and collapsed into UMI-guided consensus sequences using migec v1.2.7. Using mixcr v2.1.11, the UMI consensuses were aligned to TRA and TRB V and J templates and assembled into clonotypes. A clonotype was counted as expanded or contracted only when both edgeR and NoisET called the clonotype significant, with the noise models trained on biological replicates. edgeR calls used a false discovery rate-adjusted p below 0.01 and a log2 fold-change threshold of 1. PCA with hierarchical clustering of max-normalized trajectories of the 1000 most abundant clonotypes was used as exploratory dynamics analysis. Each responding clone was given a CD4 or CD8 phenotype based on the CD4+ and CD8+ repertoires, which had been sequenced separately. Using fastp at Q25 and MiXCR, TCRdb reprocessed the public reads and kept productive beta chains. Records with the same CDR3 protein are collapsed into one entry carrying the most frequent genes and DNA. The V and J calls reflect TCRdb's pipeline rather than the authors' work. A total of under 250,000 distinct CDR3 sequences appear in this sample, about 11% of them only once. The ten largest clonotypes hold approximately 2.8% of the sample.

Comment on this clonotype: The antigen it recognizes is unknown. Per-base quality was not reported, and no clone a single base away is much larger than it.

PBMCs were isolated by Ficoll-Paque density gradient centrifugation. The chain is assembled from TRBV6-2 or TRBV6-3 and TRBJ1-1; the best D guess is TRBD1, with 5 bases matching. This TCR came from a young man who had mild COVID-19 (a few samples of this study predate the infection). The sample titles of this study are shuffled in the database, so cell type and time point are left out; the donor was told from shared clones. Input material: PBMCs or a T cell subset sorted from them (not recorded which). The DNA sequence is given as TGTGCCAGCAGTTATCAGTTGCAAAAGGGGATGAACACTGAAGCTTTCTTT. Its amino acids are CASSYQLQKGMNTEAFF.